These 17 T cell receptor beta chains were all obtained from the same sample, sequenced in a study of control samples from healthy donors and cancer patients. This table comes from immunoSEQ multiplex PCR, and its TCRdb copy is limited to in-frame clones, with some not included. The repertoire holds roughly 150,000 clones, roughly 88% seen once, with over 1.5% in the top ten. The material sequenced was blood. The origin of the receptors is a man younger than 35 in good health.

V and J are TRBV7-2 and TRBJ2-3; D remains unclear. CDR1 SGHTA and CDR2 FQGNSA come from the germline V gene. This CDR3 spans 15 amino acids. With 0 bases removed from V and 1 base from J, the gap between germline ends came to 8 bases. The CDR3 region has the DNA TGTGCCAGCAGCTTAGCCTATGGGGGCACAGATACGCAGTATTTT. Translated, it gives CASSLAYGGTDTQYF.

This clone occurred once. The chain couples TRBV28 to TRBJ2-7; D gene ambiguous. Trimming stripped 2 bases from V and 3 bases from J, with 14 bases between. CDR1 and CDR2 from the germline V gene are MDHEN and SYDVKM. This CDR3 is built from 15 residues. The DNA of the CDR3 is TGTGCCAGCAGTTTAGGCAGGCCGAACTACTACGAGCAGTACTTC. Encoded protein: CASSLGRPNYYEQYF.

The CDR3 loop reads CASRSQGRVDYGYTF. The CDR3 coding sequence is TGTGCCAGCAGATCACAGGGCCGGGTGGACTATGGCTACACCTTC. The J gene is TRBJ1-2, the V gene TRBV27; a possible D gene is TRBD1 (6 bases). The CDR3 is made up of 15 amino acids. V dropped 6 bases and J dropped 3 bases, with 17 bases sitting between them. Germline loops: CDR1 MNHEY, CDR2 SMNVEV (reference sequence).

The chain employs TRBV5-4 and TRBJ2-3; maybe TRBD2 (5 bases). Trimming cost V 2 bases and J 1 base, with 8 bases left between them. The CDR3 is 14 amino acids. CDR1 is SGHNT and CDR2 is YYREEE in the germline V gene (reference sequence). Written as DNA, the CDR3 is TGTGCCAGCAGCTTAGGGAGCGGCACAGATACGCAGTATTTT. It translates to CASSLGSGTDTQYF.

The CDR3 sequence is CASSTQSTDTQYF. In DNA form, the CDR3 reads TGTGCCAGTAGTACGCAGAGCACAGATACGCAGTATTTT. The V gene is TRBV19, the J gene TRBJ2-3; D unclear. Trimming left V 4 bases short and J 0 bases short, with 5 bases between. This CDR3 is built from 13 residues. Per germline, CDR1 LNHDA and CDR2 SQIVND (reference sequence).

The chain is built from TRBV30 and TRBJ1-3, with a possible D match to TRBD1 (6 bases). Germline lookup yields CDR1 GTSNPN and CDR2 SVGIG (reference sequence). This CDR3 is built from 14 residues. V was trimmed by 7 bases and J by 0 bases, leaving 13 bases between them. The CDR3 loop is CASSRDTSGNTIYF. CDR3 in DNA: TGTGCCTCGTCCCGGGACACCTCTGGAAACACCATATATTTT.

V is TRBV5-6 and J is TRBJ2-1; either TRBD1 or TRBD2 may fit D (6 bases each). Germline-derived CDR1 and CDR2 are SGHDT and YYEEEE. V lost 4 bases, J lost 2 bases, and 7 bases lay in between. The CDR3 has 13 amino acids. This chain's CDR3 is CASSRGPYNEQFF. CDR3 DNA sequence: TGTGCCAGCAGCCGGGGGCCCTACAATGAGCAGTTCTTC.

The chain links TRBV5-6 to TRBJ2-7, with 9 bases identical to TRBD1. The CDR3 loop spans 14 amino acids. Germline trimming cut 2 bases from V and 5 bases from J; bases unmatched to any gene: 5. The V gene's germline CDR1 is SGHDT and CDR2 YYEEEE. DNA of the CDR3: TGTGCCAGCAGCTTTGGACAGGGGTCCAACGAGCAGTACTTC. Translating it yields CASSFGQGSNEQYF.

The chain is built from TRBV5-5 and TRBJ1-3; possible D gene TRBD1, 6 bases. The V gene's germline CDR1 is SGHKS and CDR2 YYEKEE (reference sequence). This CDR3 has 16 residues. Trimming stripped 4 bases from V and 4 bases from J, with 18 bases between. The CDR3 region is CASSRVQGLSGNTIYF. CDR3 nucleotides: TGTGCCAGCAGCCGGGTACAGGGACTCTCAGGAAACACCATATATTTT.

The gene calls are TRBV9 and TRBJ1-2; a possible D gene is TRBD1 (5 bases). V lost 0 bases, J lost 7 bases, and 16 bases lay in between. The CDR3 totals 15 residues. The germline CDR1 and CDR2 sequences are SGDLS and YYNGEE. The CDR3: CASSVGPGGEGGYTF. For the CDR3, the DNA is TGTGCCAGCAGCGTAGGACCGGGGGGAGAAGGTGGCTACACCTTC.

This clone appeared a single time. This chain uses TRBV5-1 with TRBJ2-3, with TRBD2 matching over 7 bases. Germline CDR1 is SGHRS and CDR2 is YFSETQ. The CDR3 extends over 15 amino acids. Losses at the gene ends were 0 bases for V and 1 base for J; bases not matched to a gene: 2. In DNA form, the CDR3 reads TGCGCCAGCAGCTTGGCCCGGGGGGGCACAGATACGCAGTATTTT. Translating gives CASSLARGGTDTQYF.

The chain joins TRBV28 to TRBJ1-2; D is possibly TRBD1 (5 bases). This CDR3 has 14 amino acids. Germline CDR1 reads MDHEN; CDR2 reads SYDVKM. Trimming removed 4 bases from V and 7 bases from J, with 16 bases in between. CDR3 nucleotides: TGTGCCAGCAGTTCGACGGGGCGCTTTACTGGCTACACCTTC. As protein: CASSSTGRFTGYTF.

Points on this clone: Other nucleotide sequences from this sample produce the same CDR3. The rearrangement uses TRBV9 and TRBJ1-6; the match to TRBD1 covers 8 bases. Per the germline V gene, CDR1 is SGDLS and CDR2 is YYNGEE. The ends lost 0 bases at V and 6 bases at J; junction bases unmatched: 5. CDR3 length equals 16 residues. CDR3 sequence (DNA): TGTGCCAGCAGCGTAGGGGCGGGGACAGGTAATTCACCCCTCCACTTT. Translating gives CASSVGAGTGNSPLHF.

This chain uses TRBV10-3 with TRBJ1-2; D not resolved. The CDR3 length is 13 residues. Trimming took off 4 bases at V and 6 bases at J, with 12 bases between the two ends. CDR1 and CDR2 from the germline V gene are ENHRY and SYGVKD. CDR3 sequence reads: CAISVAAEDGYTF. The DNA for the CDR3 is TGTGCCATCAGTGTCGCGGCGGAGGATGGCTACACCTTC.

CDR3 amino acids: CASSAGVRAPTDIQYF. The CDR3 DNA follows: TGTGCCAGCAGCGCAGGCGTAAGGGCCCCAACGGACATTCAGTACTTC. The gene calls are TRBV9 and TRBJ2-4, with no clear D. This CDR3 region has 16 residues. From germline, CDR1 is SGDLS and CDR2 YYNGEE. The germline V and J ends were trimmed by 3 bases and 8 bases, with 21 bases remaining between them. The full variable domain, with the rest looked up from reference TRBV9 and TRBJ2-4, is DSGVTQTPKHLITATGQRVTLRCSPRSGDLSVYWYQQSLDQGLQFLIQYYNGEERAKGNILERFSAQQFPDLHSELNLSSLELGDSALYFCASSAGVRAPTDIQYFGAGTRLSVL.

The rearrangement uses TRBV11-1 and TRBJ2-3; perhaps TRBD2 as D (6 bases). The ends were cut back, 4 bases at V and 6 bases at J, with 17 bases in the middle. The CDR3 contains 15 residues. The germline V gene has CDR1 SGHAT and CDR2 FQDESV (reference sequence). The CDR3 coding sequence is TGTGCCAGCAGCTCCGGGACTCGGATAGGGGATACGCAGTATTTT. It encodes CASSSGTRIGDTQYF.

The chain uses TRBV7-3 and TRBJ2-3; TRBD2 matches at 7 bases. Germline CDR1 and CDR2: SGHTA and FQGTGA. This CDR3 has 14 residues. With 2 bases clipped from V and 7 bases from J, the junction kept 6 bases outside the gene matches. This CDR3 reads CASSLLGGRNTQYF. CDR3 DNA: TGTGCCAGCAGCTTATTGGGGGGGAGGAATACGCAGTATTTT. Full variable domain (rest looked up from reference TRBV7-3 and TRBJ2-3): GAGVSQTPSNKVTEKGKYVELRCDPISGHTALYWYRQSLGQGPEFLIYFQGTGAADDSGLPNDRFFAVRPEGSVSTLKIQRTERGDSAVYLCASSLLGGRNTQYFGPGTRLTVL.